This T cell receptor (beta chain) was sequenced in a study of post-analysis software for immune sequencing data. About the research overall: The disease courses covered relapsing-remitting, secondary progressive and progressive-relapsing multiple sclerosis. General study findings and limits: Relative to controls, patients had a few TRBV segments at higher frequency, with TRBV5-6, TRBV5-1 and TRBV20-1 among these.

This CDR3 has 16 residues. The ends were cut back, 2 bases at V and 10 bases at J, with 21 bases in the middle. Germline CDR1 and CDR2: PRHDT and FYEKMQ (reference sequence). Of note for this clonotype: What it recognizes is unknown.

The TCR beta cDNA libraries contained unique molecular identifiers. TCRdb re-called the PCR reads through MiXCR, storing one row per CDR3 protein. This table has 400,000 to 500,000 distinct CDR3 sequences, 39% appearing once. The sequence was obtained from a girl aged 2-10 years with multiple sclerosis. The specimen was blood. This chain uses TRBV13 with TRBJ2-1; possibly TRBD1 or TRBD2 for D (5 bases each). The CDR3 DNA is TGTGCCAGCAGCTTATTGACCGGGACGTCGGTGAACGAGCAGTTCTTC. Its translation: CASSLLTGTSVNEQFF.